The 22 T cell receptor beta chains below come from one sample, sequenced in a study of vaccination effects on CD4 cells after COVID-19. Produced via immunoSEQ multiplex PCR; TCRdb's table is partial and in-frame only. The table records tens of thousands of clones, 71% of them present only once. Peptide-pool stimulation followed by sequencing identified expanded antigen-specific CD4+ clonotypes in the ViraFEST assay. After about 10 days in culture, the CD4+ T cells were isolated. Vaccine recipients, nucleocapsid antibody negative, had no prior SARS-CoV-2 infection. These receptors lack a known antigen. Here the sequenced sample was CD4+ T cells from PBMCs cultured with HCoV-OC43 spike peptides, taken before COVID-19 vaccination. The subset was: HCoV-OC43 spike overlapping peptide pool stimulation. The receptors come from a human donor who received a COVID-19 vaccine.

In DNA form, the CDR3 reads TGTGCCAGCAGCCAAGTACCAGGGGGGAATGAGCAGTTCTTC. It yields the protein CASSQVPGGNEQFF. This chain links TRBV3-1 (or the pseudogene TRBV3-2) with TRBJ2-1, with TRBD1 as a possible D gene (7 bases). The CDR3 covers 14 residues. Germline CDR1 reads LGHDT; CDR2 reads YNNKEL (reference sequence). Between the trimmed V and J ends, which lost 1 base and 7 bases, there was a span of 11 bases.

This rearrangement joins TRBV21-1 to TRBJ2-1; no check of the table's D call, TRBD2, against the DNA was made. TRBV21-1 is deemed a pseudogene. The CDR3 length is 14 residues. The CDR3 reads CASQGLAGNNEQFF. The CDR3 nucleotides are TGTGCCAGCCAGGGACTAGCGGGAAACAATGAGCAGTTCTTC.

The chain joins TRBV7-9 to TRBJ2-6; the D is unclear. Trimming took off 6 bases at V and 4 bases at J, with 10 bases between the two ends. The CDR3 contains 14 residues. Per germline, CDR1 SEHNR and CDR2 FQNEAQ (reference sequence). CDR3 in DNA: TGTGCCAGCAGTTCAACTCAGGGGGCCAACGTCCTGACTTTC. This sequence encodes CASSSTQGANVLTF.

The chain uses TRBV5-1 and TRBJ1-5; unclear D gene. The CDR3 is made up of 15 amino acids. Deletions cut 0 bases from V and 0 bases from J, with 7 bases between. Germline V lookup: CDR1 SGHRS, CDR2 YFSETQ. This CDR3 reads CASSLGGFSNQPQHF. The CDR3 DNA is TGCGCCAGCAGCTTGGGCGGGTTTAGCAATCAGCCCCAGCATTTT.

The chain is built from TRBV15 and TRBJ2-2, with D possibly called TRBD1 or TRBD2 (6 bases each). Germline CDR1 reads LNHNV; CDR2 reads YYDKDF (reference sequence). This CDR3 has 14 residues. The V end was cut by 3 bases, the J end by 7 bases, with 12 bases between. As DNA, the CDR3 is TGTGCCACCAGCAGGGAGGGGACAATCGGGGAGCTGTTTTTT. Amino acids: CATSREGTIGELFF.

The chain is built from TRBV6-5 and TRBJ1-4; D remains unclear. This CDR3 comprises 16 residues. Germline V gives CDR1 MNHEY, CDR2 SVGAGI. V was cut by 2 bases and J by 5 bases, with 15 bases left in between. The CDR3 nucleotides read TGTGCCAGCAGTTACGCGTTTGGGAGACAAAATGAAAAACTGTTTTTT. This translates into CASSYAFGRQNEKLFF.

The gene calls are TRBV2 and TRBJ2-3, with D unresolved. The CDR3 runs 14 residues. V lost 3 bases and J lost 0, with 7 bases in between. Germline assignment: CDR1 SNHLY and CDR2 FYNNEI. The CDR3 loop is CASSDSPSTDTQYF. In nucleotides, the CDR3 is TGTGCCAGCAGTGATAGCCCTAGCACAGATACGCAGTATTTT.

This clone turned up a few times. V and J are TRBV2 and TRBJ1-6; D is undetermined. Looked up from germline, CDR1 is SNHLY and CDR2 is FYNNEI. This CDR3 region has 12 residues. Trimming stripped 8 bases from V and 4 bases from J, with 6 bases between. CDR3 loop: CASLSYNSPLHF. In nucleotides, the CDR3 is TGTGCCAGCTTGAGTTATAATTCACCCCTCCACTTT.

The V gene is TRBV5-4, the J gene TRBJ2-1, with D possibly being TRBD1 or TRBD2 (5 bases each). The CDR3 is 16 residues long. The V gene's germline CDR1 is SGHNT and CDR2 YYREEE (reference sequence). V gave up 4 bases and J gave up 1 base, with 15 bases separating them. The CDR3 sequence: CASSRTGTSSYNEQFF. The CDR3 DNA sequence: TGTGCCAGCAGCCGGACCGGGACCAGTTCCTACAATGAGCAGTTCTTC.

The chain uses TRBV5-6 and TRBJ2-4; TRBD1 aligns across 9 bases. The CDR3 consists of 14 residues. V gave up 0 bases and J gave up 5 bases; unmatched junction bases: 0. Germline-derived CDR1 and CDR2 are SGHDT and YYEEEE. The CDR3 here is CASSLGTGENIQYF. Here the CDR3 DNA reads TGTGCCAGCAGCTTGGGGACAGGGGAAAACATTCAGTACTTC. Full variable domain (rest looked up from reference TRBV5-6 and TRBJ2-4): DAGVTQSPTHLIKTRGQQVTLRCSPKSGHDTVSWYQQALGQGPQFIFQYYEEEERQRGNFPDRFSGHQFPNYSSELNVNALLLGDSALYLCASSLGTGENIQYFGAGTRLSVL.

The chain joins TRBV6-1 to TRBJ2-7; 9 bases line up with TRBD1. Germline trimming cut 3 bases from V and 3 bases from J; bases unmatched to any gene: 6. Germline V gene lookup returns CDR1 MNHNS and CDR2 SASEGT. This CDR3 region has 15 residues. The CDR3 DNA sequence: TGTGCCAGCAGTGACCGGGACAGGGTTAACTACGAGCAGTACTTC. Protein: CASSDRDRVNYEQYF.

This clone was picked up a small number of times. The rearrangement links TRBV7-7 to TRBJ2-3, with D unclear. V was pared by 5 bases and J by 6 bases, with 9 bases between. Germline V gene lookup returns CDR1 SSHAT and CDR2 FNYEAQ (reference sequence). The CDR3 loop spans 12 amino acids. CDR3 nucleotide sequence: TGTGCCAGCAGCCCAACCGGGGATACGCAGTATTTT. Protein: CASSPTGDTQYF. The full variable domain, completed using reference TRBV7-7 and TRBJ2-3, is GAGVSQSPRYKVTKRGQDVTLRCDPISSHATLYWYQQALGQGPEFLTYFNYEAQPDKSGLPSDRFSAERPEGSISTLTIQRTEQRDSAMYRCASSPTGDTQYFGPGTRLTVL.

This clone was observed a handful of times. V usage is TRBV7-9 and J usage is TRBJ1-1; tentatively, D is TRBD1 (5 bases). The V end was cut by 3 bases, the J end by 6 bases, with 11 bases between. This CDR3 comprises 13 residues. Germline CDR1 reads SEHNR; CDR2 reads FQNEAQ (reference sequence). CDR3 DNA sequence: TGTGCCAGCAGCTTGGCGGGGGGTTCTGAAGCTTTCTTT. Translation: CASSLAGGSEAFF.

J is TRBJ2-2 and V is TRBV6-5; D uncertain. This CDR3 is built from 14 residues. With 9 bases removed from V and 0 bases from J, the gap between germline ends came to 11 bases. CDR1 is MNHEY, CDR2 SVGAGI, per germline. Written as DNA, the CDR3 is TGTGCCAGTTCCGCAGTAGCGAACACCGGGGAGCTGTTTTTT. It yields the protein CASSAVANTGELFF.

The count of this clone is one. The V and J genes are TRBV23-1 and TRBJ1-5; D ambiguous. TRBV23-1 is given ORF status, its function remaining uncertain. This CDR3 contains 15 residues. The V end was cut by 2 bases, the J end by 3 bases, with 11 bases between. For the CDR3, the DNA is TGCGCCAGCAGTCAAGGCGAAGAATCCAATCAGCCCCAGCATTTT. Amino acid sequence: CASSQGEESNQPQHF.

This clone was observed a few times. The V call is TRBV6-6, the J call TRBJ1-5; D unresolved. V was trimmed by 2 bases and J by 7 bases, leaving 9 bases between them. Germline loops: CDR1 MNHNY, CDR2 SVGAGI (reference sequence). The CDR3 contains 13 residues. CDR3 nucleotide sequence: TGTGCCAGCAGTTACGACGTGGAACAGCCCCAGCATTTT. Translating gives CASSYDVEQPQHF.

The chain couples TRBV5-4 to TRBJ1-2; perhaps TRBD1 as D (6 bases). V dropped 2 bases and J dropped 5 bases, with 13 bases sitting between them. This CDR3 has 14 amino acids. The germline gives CDR1 SGHNT, CDR2 YYREEE (reference sequence). The CDR3 loop reads CASSLDGGGYGYTF. DNA of the CDR3: TGTGCCAGCAGCTTAGACGGAGGGGGGTATGGCTACACCTTC.

This clone appeared a few times. V usage is TRBV11-3 and J usage is TRBJ1-1; D is possibly TRBD1 (6 bases). CDR1 is SGHNT and CDR2 is YENEEA in the germline V gene. Trimming took 5 bases from V and 5 from J, leaving 12 bases between them. There are 13 residues in the CDR3. CDR3 coding DNA: TGTGCCAGCAGCCGGACAGAGAGGACTGAAGCTTTCTTT. It translates to CASSRTERTEAFF. Variable domain in full (rest from reference TRBV11-3 and TRBJ1-1): EAGVVQSPRYKIIEKKQPVAFWCNPISGHNTLYWYLQNLGQGPELLIRYENEEAVDDSQLPKDRFSAERLKGVDSTLKIQPAELGDSAVYLCASSRTERTEAFFGQGTRLTVV.

The chain links TRBV5-1 to TRBJ2-1; 13 bases are a match to TRBD2. The trim removed 4 bases at V and 6 bases at J, leaving 4 bases unmatched. The CDR3 extends over 15 amino acids. CDR1 is SGHRS and CDR2 is YFSETQ in the germline V gene. The CDR3 coding sequence is TGCGCCAGCAGCACGGGACTAGCGGGGCGCAATGAGCAGTTCTTC. Translating gives CASSTGLAGRNEQFF.

The V gene is TRBV12-3 or TRBV12-4, the J gene TRBJ2-7; D gene unclear. This CDR3 has 12 amino acids. The ends were cut back, 3 bases at V and 2 bases at J, with 5 bases in the middle. The CDR3 DNA sequence: TGTGCCAGCAGTTTTAACACCTACGAGCAGTACTTC. This encodes CASSFNTYEQYF.

The rearrangement links TRBV3-1 (or the pseudogene TRBV3-2) to TRBJ2-7; a weak D match, TRBD1 (7 bases). CDR3 length equals 15 residues. The V gene's germline CDR1 is LGHDT and CDR2 YNNKEL (reference sequence). The ends were cut back, 3 bases at V and 4 bases at J, with 16 bases in the middle. CDR3 loop: CASSHSPQGTYEQYF. DNA of the CDR3: TGTGCCAGCAGCCATAGTCCACAGGGGACTTACGAGCAGTACTTC.

This chain uses TRBV11-2 with TRBJ2-6; D is unresolved. This CDR3 has 14 amino acids. V gave up 2 bases and J gave up 0 bases, with 2 bases separating them. Germline V gene sequence: CDR1 SGHAT, CDR2 FQNNGV. The CDR3 is CASSLISGANVLTF. In DNA form, the CDR3 reads TGTGCCAGCAGCTTAATCTCTGGGGCCAACGTCCTGACTTTC.